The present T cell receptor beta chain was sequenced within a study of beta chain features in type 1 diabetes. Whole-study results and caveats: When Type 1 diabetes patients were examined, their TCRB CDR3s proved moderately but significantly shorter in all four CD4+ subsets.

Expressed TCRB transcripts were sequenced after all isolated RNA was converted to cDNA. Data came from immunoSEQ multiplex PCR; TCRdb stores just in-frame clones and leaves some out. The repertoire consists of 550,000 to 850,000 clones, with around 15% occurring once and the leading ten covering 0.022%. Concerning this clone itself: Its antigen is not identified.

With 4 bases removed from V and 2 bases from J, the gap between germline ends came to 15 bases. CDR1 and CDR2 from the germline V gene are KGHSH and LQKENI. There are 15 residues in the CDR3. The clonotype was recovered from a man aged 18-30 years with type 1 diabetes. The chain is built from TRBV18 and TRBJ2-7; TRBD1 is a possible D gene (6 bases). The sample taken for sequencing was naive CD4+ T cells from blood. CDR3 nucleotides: TGTGCCAGCTCACTCCGGGACACAACTGCCTACGAGCAGTACTTC. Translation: CASSLRDTTAYEQYF.